Below, 23 T cell receptor beta chains from the same sample are listed, as sequenced in a study of T cell responses to AZD1222 COVID-19 vaccine. Data came from immunoSEQ multiplex PCR; TCRdb stores just in-frame clones and leaves some out. The data show around 130,000 clones, 75% to 95% seen once. The specimen was peripheral blood, collected 28 days after the second dose of the MenACWY control vaccine. These receptors all come from an adult who received the MenACWY meningococcal vaccine as a control.

The chain couples TRBV7-9 to TRBJ1-4; the D is unclear. This CDR3 has 15 amino acids. Germline CDR1 and CDR2: SEHNR and FQNEAQ (reference sequence). V was clipped by 5 bases and J by 3 bases, with 13 bases between them. This chain's CDR3 is CASSPGLAANEKLFF. CDR3 coding DNA: TGTGCCAGCAGCCCCGGGTTAGCGGCTAATGAAAAACTGTTTTTT.

The chain uses TRBV2 and TRBJ2-1; 7 nucleotides match TRBD2. Trimming cost V 4 bases and J 11 bases; bases outside gene matches: 14. The CDR3 extends over 15 amino acids. Germline V gene lookup returns CDR1 SNHLY and CDR2 FYNNEI. The DNA for the CDR3 is TGTGCCAGCAGTGCTTTGGCTAGCGGATTGGGACAGCAGTTCTTC. Translating it yields CASSALASGLGQQFF.

The genes are TRBV4-3 and TRBJ1-2; tentative D call: TRBD1 (6 bases). The germline CDR1 and CDR2 sequences are LGHNA and YSLEER. Trimming took 0 bases from V and 5 from J, leaving 10 bases between them. CDR3 length: 14 residues. Here the CDR3 DNA reads TGCGCCAGCAGCCAAGACTGGGGGCAATATGGCTACACCTTC. This encodes CASSQDWGQYGYTF.

This clone has just a few counts. The chain joins TRBV7-6 to TRBJ1-1; 8 bases are shared with TRBD1. This CDR3 has 15 residues. Unmatched junction bases numbered 11, after V lost 5 bases and J lost 6 bases. In germline, CDR1 is SGHVS, CDR2 FNYEAQ. The CDR3 bases are TGTGCCAGCAGCCCAACACAGGGGGATGGGGCTGAAGCTTTCTTT. Amino acids: CASSPTQGDGAEAFF.

The V and J genes are TRBV11-2 and TRBJ1-5; D remains unclear. V lost 1 base and J lost 3, with 10 bases in between. CDR1 SGHAT and CDR2 FQNNGV come from the germline V gene. The CDR3 covers 15 residues. The CDR3 DNA is TGTGCCAGCAGCTTAGGTCCCGGGTTCAATCAGCCCCAGCATTTT. This translates into CASSLGPGFNQPQHF.

V gene TRBV19 combines with J gene TRBJ1-2; 7 bases are shared with TRBD1. V shed 11 bases, J shed 3 bases, and the junction held 12 bases outside the gene matches. The CDR3 has 14 residues. CDR1 and CDR2 (germline): LNHDA, SQIVND (reference sequence). DNA for the CDR3: TGTGCCTCTTCCTGGGACAGCGGAGACTATGGCTACACCTTC. Amino acids: CASSWDSGDYGYTF.

The J gene is TRBJ1-5, the V gene TRBV19; D perhaps matches TRBD1 (5 bases). In germline, CDR1 is LNHDA, CDR2 SQIVND (reference sequence). There are 14 residues in the CDR3. V was trimmed by 7 bases and J by 3 bases, leaving 13 bases between them. CDR3 sequence reads: CASMLQGNNQPQHF. As DNA, the CDR3 is TGTGCCAGTATGCTTCAGGGCAACAATCAGCCCCAGCATTTT.

CDR3 nucleotide sequence: TGTGCCAGCTCACGGCTCGCTCGCACCGGGGAGCTGTTTTTT. Residues: CASSRLARTGELFF. The rearrangement links TRBV18 to TRBJ2-2; D not resolved. The CDR3 extends over 14 amino acids. Between the trimmed V and J ends, which lost 4 bases and 4 bases, there was a span of 10 bases. Germline V CDR1 and CDR2: KGHSH, LQKENI.

J is TRBJ2-3 and V is TRBV29-1; TRBD1 is a possible D gene (7 bases). CDR3 length: 14 amino acids. Between the trimmed V and J ends, which lost 7 bases and 3 bases, there was a span of 17 bases. Germline V gene lookup returns CDR1 SQVTM and CDR2 ANQGSEA. This chain's CDR3 is CSADREAGTDTQYF. CDR3 DNA: TGCAGCGCTGACAGGGAGGCCGGGACAGATACGCAGTATTTT.

V and J are TRBV7-2 and TRBJ2-7, with 12 nucleotides matching TRBD2. The junction had 1 base not matched to a gene; V was cut back by 5 bases and J by 2 bases. Looked up from germline, CDR1 is SGHTA and CDR2 is FQGNSA. The CDR3 totals 14 residues. This chain's CDR3 is CASSPSGGAYEQYF. Written as DNA, the CDR3 is TGTGCCAGCAGCCCTAGCGGGGGGGCCTACGAGCAGTACTTC.

The chain employs TRBV29-1 and TRBJ1-4, with 9 bases aligning to TRBD1. In germline, CDR1 is SQVTM, CDR2 ANQGSEA. The CDR3 extends over 12 amino acids. Trimming took 4 bases from V and 8 from J; bases not matched to a gene: 2. As DNA, the CDR3 is TGCAGCGTTGCCGGGACAGGGGAAAAACTGTTTTTT. This gives the protein CSVAGTGEKLFF.

As DNA, the CDR3 is TGTGCCAGCAGTGCGGGACAGGGTTTTGGCTACACCTTC. As protein: CASSAGQGFGYTF. The chain has TRBV12-3 or TRBV12-4 and TRBJ1-2, with TRBD1 matching over 9 bases. This CDR3 has 13 amino acids. V dropped 5 bases and J dropped 7; count of bases not matched to a gene: 5.

The sample holds one count of this clone. The J gene is TRBJ2-6, the V gene TRBV3-1 (or the pseudogene TRBV3-2), with D hard to call. The germline V and J ends were trimmed by 0 bases and 0 bases, with 3 bases remaining between them. Per the germline V gene, CDR1 is LGHDT and CDR2 is YNNKEL (reference sequence). The length of the CDR3 is 15 residues. CDR3 in amino acids: CASSQDHSGANVLTF. The CDR3 nucleotides read TGTGCCAGCAGCCAAGACCACTCTGGGGCCAACGTCCTGACTTTC.

This sequence joins TRBV6-2 or TRBV6-3 and TRBJ2-7; 8 bases are a match to TRBD2. Trimming took 6 bases from V and 6 from J; bases not matched to a gene: 13. The CDR3 has 15 amino acids. In germline, CDR1 is MNHEY, CDR2 SVGEGT. The CDR3 loop reads CASSRAGDQGGEQYF. Written as DNA, the CDR3 is TGTGCCAGCAGCAGAGCGGGAGATCAGGGTGGCGAGCAGTACTTC.

The chain employs TRBV2 and TRBJ2-7; D possibly corresponds to TRBD1 (6 bases). CDR3 size: 14 residues. Germline V gene data show CDR1 as SNHLY and CDR2 as FYNNEI. The V end was cut by 6 bases, the J end by 2 bases, with 14 bases between. The CDR3: CASSWTVPTYEQYF. CDR3 nucleotides: TGTGCCAGCAGCTGGACAGTACCTACCTACGAGCAGTACTTC.

The chain has TRBV5-4 and TRBJ2-5; no clear D gene. The CDR3 length is 15 residues. V was shortened by 0 bases and J by 1 base, with 10 bases between the two germline ends. Per germline, CDR1 SGHNT and CDR2 YYREEE (reference sequence). The CDR3 coding sequence is TGTGCCAGCAGCTTGGTTCTGGCCCCCCAAGAGACCCAGTACTTC. Protein: CASSLVLAPQETQYF.

The V and J genes are TRBV5-5 and TRBJ2-1; 8 bases line up with TRBD2. From germline, CDR1 is SGHKS and CDR2 YYEKEE (reference sequence). The CDR3 spans 15 residues. Trimming removed 0 bases from V and 8 bases from J; junction bases left unmatched: 7. This CDR3 is CASSLVGTSIHEQFF. As DNA, the CDR3 is TGTGCCAGCAGCTTGGTGGGGACTAGTATACATGAGCAGTTCTTC.

The chain is built from TRBV12-3 or TRBV12-4 and TRBJ1-6, with D possibly matching TRBD1 (6 bases). The CDR3 spans 13 residues. The ends were cut back, 3 bases at V and 10 bases at J, with 10 bases in the middle. CDR3 amino acids: CASSLGADSPLHF. CDR3 DNA: TGTGCCAGCAGTTTGGGGGCCGACTCACCCCTCCACTTT.

The V gene is TRBV19, the J gene TRBJ1-4; the match to TRBD1 covers 8 bases. The V and J ends lost 7 bases and 5 bases, in that order; junction bases with no gene match: 9. CDR3 length equals 15 residues. Germline V gene data show CDR1 as LNHDA and CDR2 as SQIVND (reference sequence). This CDR3 reads CASTLGQGGNEKLFF. The CDR3 nucleotides read TGTGCCAGTACCCTCGGACAGGGAGGGAATGAAAAACTGTTTTTT.

The chain uses TRBV2 and TRBJ2-1; D remains ambiguous. The CDR3 is made up of 14 amino acids. The germline gives CDR1 SNHLY, CDR2 FYNNEI. V was pared by 2 bases and J by 8 bases, with 13 bases between. CDR3 loop: CASSERVPWDEQFF. The CDR3 DNA is TGTGCCAGCAGTGAACGGGTCCCTTGGGATGAGCAGTTCTTC.

The chain uses TRBV18 and TRBJ2-7; no clear D. Germline V CDR1 and CDR2: KGHSH, LQKENI. This CDR3 is 15 amino acids long. With 0 bases removed from V and 0 bases from J, the gap between germline ends came to 9 bases. CDR3 amino acids: CASSPPRMSSYEQYF. The CDR3 DNA is TGTGCCAGCTCACCACCCAGGATGAGCTCCTACGAGCAGTACTTC. The full variable domain, rest sourced from reference TRBV18 and TRBJ2-7, is NAGVMQNPRHLVRRRGQEARLRCSPMKGHSHVYWYRQLPEEGLKFMVYLQKENIIDESGMPKERFSAEFPKEGPSILRIQQVVRGDSAAYFCASSPPRMSSYEQYFGPGTRLTVT.

The sample holds one count of this clone. V usage is TRBV19 and J usage is TRBJ2-2; 7 nucleotides agree with TRBD1. V shed 2 bases and J 0 bases; nucleotides not matched to a gene: 6. The CDR3 runs to 17 residues. Germline assignment: CDR1 LNHDA and CDR2 SQIVND (reference sequence). CDR3 protein: CASSILGQFANTGELFF. The CDR3 bases are TGTGCCAGTAGTATACTGGGACAGTTCGCGAACACCGGGGAGCTGTTTTTT.

This chain uses TRBV10-3 with TRBJ2-3; weak D call: TRBD2 (7 bases). The CDR3 consists of 16 residues. Trimming removed 7 bases at V and 0 bases at J, with 17 bases between. Germline CDR1 ENHRY, CDR2 SYGVKD. CDR3 sequence reads: CAIKGGGISSTDTQYF. DNA of the CDR3: TGTGCCATCAAAGGGGGAGGGATCTCTAGCACAGATACGCAGTATTTT.